This note documents a single T cell receptor (beta chain) sequence. Profiled with immunoSEQ multiplex PCR; TCRdb holds only in-frame clones, not every one. The repertoire holds 85,000 to 130,000 clones, about 90% seen once, with 0.8% to 1% in the top ten. The CDR3 covers 14 residues. Trimming stripped 0 bases from V and 6 bases from J, with 14 bases between. Germline-derived CDR1 and CDR2 are GTSNPN and SVGIG (reference sequence). The sample belongs to a study of PD-L1 blockade in urothelial cancer. The clonotype was recovered from a woman at least 80 years old with urothelial cancer. The sequences come from PBMCs, collected around atezolizumab (anti-PD-L1) treatment. The rearrangement uses TRBV30 and TRBJ1-1; no reliable D call. CDR3 sequence: CAWSVPVSLSEAFF. CDR3 nucleotide sequence: TGTGCCTGGAGTGTACCGGTGAGTCTCTCTGAAGCTTTCTTT.